These 28 T cell receptor beta chains share one sample of origin, sequenced in a study of breast tumors, draining lymph nodes, adjacent tissues. TCRdb redid the calling of the multiplex PCR reads with MiXCR, one entry per CDR3 protein. The sample has 20,000 or so distinct CDR3 sequences; over 40% are singletons. Sequencing was carried out using breast tumor tissue. These receptors came from a female donor with breast cancer. Some clones in this sample may be carry-over from other donors' samples.

The gene calls are TRBV10-3 and TRBJ2-7, with 8 bases matching TRBD1. V lost 5 bases, J lost 5 bases, and 8 bases stayed unmatched. Germline lookup yields CDR1 ENHRY and CDR2 SYGVKD. CDR3 length: 14 residues. CDR3 sequence (DNA): TGTGCCATCAGTCGGGATGGACAGGGCCACGAGCAGTACGTC. Encoded protein: CAISRDGQGHEQYV.

The rearrangement joins TRBV5-6 to TRBJ1-6, with D maybe TRBD1 (5 bases). Trimming removed 7 bases at V and 9 bases at J, with 20 bases between. The germline gives CDR1 SGHDT, CDR2 YYEEEE. The CDR3 has 15 amino acids. For the CDR3, the DNA is TGTGCCAGCGGCAGGGACGTGGAAGGTGGTTCACCCCTCCACTTT. This translates into CASGRDVEGGSPLHF.

The rearrangement links TRBV5-1 to TRBJ1-2; the match to TRBD1 covers 9 bases. Germline-derived CDR1 and CDR2 are SGHRS and YFSETQ. V was clipped by 4 bases and J by 3 bases; unmatched bases: 4. There are 14 residues in the CDR3. CDR3 nucleotide sequence: TGCGCCAGCAGCCCGGGACAGGGTGACTATGGCTACACCTTC. Translating gives CASSPGQGDYGYTF.

This clonotype has ten or more counts. The chain combines TRBV5-6 with TRBJ2-1; no clear D gene. Germline CDR1 reads SGHDT; CDR2 reads YYEEEE. V was cut by 1 base and J by 7 bases, with 6 bases left in between. The CDR3 covers 12 residues. Written as DNA, the CDR3 is TGTGCCAGCAGCTTGTCCCTTAATGAGCAGTTCTTC. Protein product: CASSLSLNEQFF.

This chain links TRBV7-6 with TRBJ1-2, with 11 bases matching TRBD1. Germline CDR1 and CDR2: SGHVS and FNYEAQ. The CDR3 totals 13 residues. The J segment lost 8 bases and the V segment lost 4 bases, leaving 3 bases of the junction unmatched. In DNA, the CDR3 is TGTGCCAGCAGCTCGGACAGGGGGCTCGGCTACACCTTC. Its translation is CASSSDRGLGYTF.

This clonotype was observed many times. CDR3 nucleotide sequence: TGTGCCAGCCTCGAAAGACAGGGATTAGGCTACACCTTC. Protein: CASLERQGLGYTF. The chain has TRBV2 and TRBJ1-2, with TRBD1 matching 7 bases. J lost 8 bases, V lost 8 bases, and 11 bases had no gene match. This CDR3 has 13 residues. Germline V gene lookup returns CDR1 SNHLY and CDR2 FYNNEI. The complete variable domain, with remaining parts taken from reference TRBV2 and TRBJ1-2, reads EPEVTQTPSHQVTQMGQEVILRCVPISNHLYFYWYRQILGQKVEFLVSFYNNEISEKSEIFDDQFSVERPDGSNFTLKIRSTKLEDSAMYFCASLERQGLGYTFGSGTRLTVV.

There are many counts of this clonotype. The chain's CDR3 is CASSLSLSSYEQYF. CDR3 sequence (DNA): TGTGCCAGCAGTTTATCACTTAGCTCCTACGAGCAGTACTTC. The chain combines TRBV27 with TRBJ2-7; D gene ambiguous. V shed 0 bases and J shed 0 bases, with 6 bases lying between them. Germline CDR1 MNHEY, CDR2 SMNVEV (reference sequence). The CDR3 is 14 amino acids.

The chain recombines TRBV5-1 with TRBJ1-1; D remains unclear. The CDR3 is 15 amino acids. The V end was cut by 1 base, the J end by 4 bases, with 14 bases between. Germline values: CDR1 SGHRS, CDR2 YFSETQ. CDR3 amino acids: CASSLTQGSGTEAFF. CDR3 DNA sequence: TGCGCCAGCAGCTTGACACAAGGGTCTGGCACTGAAGCTTTCTTT.

This clonotype is classed as medium-sized. The genes are TRBV6-2 or TRBV6-3 and TRBJ1-5; D gene ambiguous. V was pared by 6 bases and J by 4 bases, with 10 bases between. Germline-derived CDR1 and CDR2 are MNHEY and SVGEGT. The CDR3 runs 13 residues. The DNA for the CDR3 is TGTGCCAGCAGCCAATTACTTAATCAGCCCCAGCATTTT. The encoded protein is CASSQLLNQPQHF.

This clonotype has at least ten counts. This chain connects TRBV27 to TRBJ1-6; 7 positions agree with TRBD1. The CDR3 is made up of 14 amino acids. Germline CDR1 is MNHEY and CDR2 is SMNVEV (reference sequence). V dropped 7 bases and J dropped 7; count of bases not matched to a gene: 7. The CDR3 region is CASTFGTANSPLHF. The CDR3 coding sequence is TGTGCCAGCACGTTCGGGACAGCAAATTCACCCCTCCACTTT.

The chain couples TRBV7-3 to TRBJ2-3; TRBD2 matches 10 bases. Trimming at V came to 5 bases and at J to 3 bases, leaving 5 bases not matched to a gene. This CDR3 spans 15 amino acids. The V gene's germline CDR1 is SGHTA and CDR2 FQGTGA. For the CDR3, the DNA is TGTGCCAGCAGCCCCGATAGCGGGAGGACAGATACGCAGTATTTT. Translated: CASSPDSGRTDTQYF.

J is TRBJ1-6 and V is TRBV14, with 8 bases aligning to TRBD1. V lost 3 bases to trimming and J lost 7 bases; unmatched junction nucleotides: 5. This CDR3 contains 15 residues. Germline lookup yields CDR1 SGHDN and CDR2 FVKESK. CDR3 loop: CASSQVQGANSPLHF. The CDR3 DNA is TGTGCCAGCAGCCAGGTTCAGGGGGCGAATTCACCCCTCCACTTT.

Note on this clonotype: At one of its ends the junction is not consistent with the germline gene, which may arise from a read error. V is TRBV5-1 and J is TRBJ1-4; D not resolved. Germline-derived CDR1 and CDR2 are SGHRS and YFSETQ. CDR3 length equals 14 residues. The CDR3: CASSVATTNEKLFF. The CDR3 DNA reads as TGTGCCAGCAGCGTCGCGACAACTAATGAAAAACTGTTTTTT. The variable domain in full, completed from reference TRBV5-1 and TRBJ1-4, reads KAGVTQTPRYLIKTRGQQVTLSCSPISGHRSVSWYQQTPGQGLQFLFEYFSETQRNKGNFPGRFSGRQFSNSRSEMNVSTLELGDSALYLCASSVATTNEKLFFGSGTQLSVL.

The V gene is TRBV4-1, the J gene TRBJ2-5, with TRBD2 as a possible D gene (5 bases). Trimming pared 2 bases from V and 5 bases from J, leaving 15 bases between. Germline V gives CDR1 MGHRA, CDR2 YSYEKL. This CDR3 is 15 amino acids long. DNA for the CDR3: TGCGCCAGCAGCCAACGGGCTAGCACGTGGGAGACCCAGTACTTC. This sequence encodes CASSQRASTWETQYF.

This rearrangement joins TRBV11-2 to TRBJ2-7; 8 nucleotides align to TRBD2. The CDR3 has 15 residues. Germline-derived CDR1 and CDR2 are SGHAT and FQNNGV. The junction had 4 bases not matched to a gene; V was cut back by 1 base and J by 2 bases. DNA for the CDR3: TGTGCCAGCAGCTTAGTTACTAGCGGAGCCTACGAGCAGTACTTC. This gives the protein CASSLVTSGAYEQYF.

This clonotype was seen only once. An end of the junction does not agree with germline; a read error may underlie this. This chain connects TRBV7-3 to TRBJ1-1, with D hard to call. This CDR3 contains 13 residues. Germline V gene lookup returns CDR1 SGHTA and CDR2 FQGTGA. CDR3 nucleotide sequence: TGTGCCAGCAGCTTAACCCCCATCACTGAAGCTCTCTTT. Its protein is CASSLTPITEALF.

This clonotype occurred many times. One base away lies a much larger clone, so this may be a sequencing read error. This chain uses TRBV20-1 with TRBJ2-5, with TRBD2 matching over 9 bases. The CDR3 spans 12 residues. In germline, CDR1 is DFQATT, CDR2 SNEGSKA (reference sequence). The CDR3 loop is CSAAGGQETPYF. For the CDR3, the DNA is TGCAGTGCCGCGGGAGGGCAAGAGACCCCGTACTTC.

This clonotype was recorded many times. The rearrangement uses TRBV7-6 and TRBJ2-1; 14 positions match TRBD2. In germline, CDR1 is SGHVS, CDR2 FNYEAQ. The CDR3 spans 16 residues. The V gene end was trimmed by 5 bases and the J gene end by 8 bases; junction bases not matched to a gene: 8. CDR3 bases: TGTGCCAGCAGCCAACCGGGACTAGCGGGAGAGGATGAGCAGTTCTTC. Translating gives CASSQPGLAGEDEQFF.

By share of the sample, this clonotype is medium-sized (0.01 to 0.1%). The rearrangement joins TRBV9 to TRBJ1-2; D is ambiguous. Trimming removed 0 bases from V and 7 bases from J, with 13 bases in between. The CDR3 has 14 amino acids. Per the germline V gene, CDR1 is SGDLS and CDR2 is YYNGEE. CDR3: CASSVAGFESGYTF. CDR3 DNA: TGTGCCAGCAGCGTAGCGGGGTTTGAGAGTGGCTACACCTTC.

Many counts were recorded for this clonotype. The chain carries TRBV19 and TRBJ2-1, with a tentative D call TRBD2 (6 bases). Germline lookup yields CDR1 LNHDA and CDR2 SQIVND (reference sequence). V gave up 7 bases and J gave up 4 bases, with 17 bases separating them. This CDR3 has 15 residues. The CDR3, as DNA: TGTGCCAGTACTTCCGGTAGCGGCAATTACAATGAGCAGTTCTTC. It yields the protein CASTSGSGNYNEQFF.

In its sample, this clonotype was seen many times. This sequence joins TRBV7-8 and TRBJ1-4; 10 bases are shared with TRBD1. The CDR3 is 14 residues long. Germline V gives CDR1 SGHVS, CDR2 FQNEAQ. With 6 bases clipped from V and 8 bases from J, the junction kept 6 bases outside the gene matches. CDR3 nucleotide sequence: TGTGCCAGCAGACTCGACAGGGGGCGGGAAAAACTGTTTTTT. Protein: CASRLDRGREKLFF.

This clonotype came up many times. Since a much larger clone is just one base distant, this may be a read error. J is TRBJ1-5 and V is TRBV19; 7 bases match TRBD1. The CDR3 totals 18 residues. Germline V lookup: CDR1 LNHDA, CDR2 SQIVND (reference sequence). CDR3 protein: CASSSTPQGPNSNQPPHF. The CDR3 DNA sequence: TGTGCCAGTAGCTCCACCCCACAGGGGCCCAATAGCAATCAGCCCCCGCATTTT.

The chain couples TRBV18 to TRBJ1-2; D gene ambiguous. V dropped 6 bases and J dropped 6 bases, with 14 bases sitting between them. The V gene's germline CDR1 is KGHSH and CDR2 LQKENI. This CDR3 is built from 13 residues. The CDR3 here is CASSPGGLDGYTF. The CDR3 region has the DNA TGTGCCAGCTCCCCTGGAGGGTTGGATGGCTACACCTTC.

This clonotype occurred many times. V gene TRBV20-1 combines with J gene TRBJ2-4; D unclear. The CDR3 totals 15 residues. Trimming took 5 bases from V and 1 from J, leaving 15 bases between them. Per the germline V gene, CDR1 is DFQATT and CDR2 is SNEGSKA (reference sequence). This CDR3 is CSASRATDAKNIQYF. As DNA, the CDR3 is TGCAGTGCTTCCCGGGCCACAGATGCCAAAAACATTCAGTACTTC.

The chain employs TRBV11-2 and TRBJ2-7, with 7 bases aligning to TRBD2. The CDR3 has 14 residues. J lost 5 bases, V lost 0 bases, and 4 bases had no gene match. CDR1 and CDR2 (germline): SGHAT, FQNNGV. The CDR3 nucleotides read TGTGCCAGCAGCTTAGAAGCGGGAAGCCACGAGCAGTACTTC. Its translation is CASSLEAGSHEQYF.

Details on this clonotype: One junction end does not reproduce the germline sequence, and a read error may be involved. The chain employs TRBV6-4 and TRBJ2-7; unclear D gene. The CDR3 sequence is 16 residues long. Germline loops: CDR1 MRHNA, CDR2 SNTAGT. Here the CDR3 reads CAISEMIGTVPYGQYF. The CDR3 nucleotides read TGTGCCATCAGTGAGATGATCGGAACCGTCCCCTACGGGCAGTACTTC.

V usage is TRBV7-3 and J usage is TRBJ2-7; possibly TRBD1 or TRBD2 for D (5 bases each). CDR1 is SGHTA, CDR2 FQGTGA, per germline. The CDR3 extends over 12 amino acids. V lost 5 bases to trimming and J lost 11 bases, with 16 bases between them. In DNA form, the CDR3 reads TGTGCCAGCAGCCCCATAGGGGCCGGGGAGTACTTC. Its translation: CASSPIGAGEYF.

This clonotype was recorded at least ten times. DNA for the CDR3: TGTGCCAGCAGCTTAGGATCTTTCTCGAGCTCCTACAATGAGCAGTTCTTC. It specifies CASSLGSFSSSYNEQFF. This sequence joins TRBV11-3 and TRBJ2-1, with unresolved D. Germline V lookup: CDR1 SGHNT, CDR2 YENEEA. Between the trimmed V and J ends, which lost 1 base and 0 bases, there was a span of 13 bases. This CDR3 region has 17 residues.